These 5 T cell receptor beta chains share one sample of origin, sequenced in a study of CD8+ T cells in alopecia areata. Extracted from the samples, RNA was reverse transcribed into cDNA to serve as the sequencing template. The method was immunoSEQ multiplex PCR; TCRdb's version includes in-frame clones alone and lacks a portion of them. The repertoire includes some 210,000 clones, approximately 67% of them detected once, and 1% to 1.5% sits in the top ten. Treatment here: oral pan-JAK inhibitor, 5-10 mg twice daily. The material sequenced was CD4+ T cells sorted from blood, taken at approximately week 42, from a patient treated with tofacitinib. The receptors here all came from a human donor with alopecia areata.

The genes are TRBV6-1 and TRBJ1-6; the match to TRBD1 covers 8 bases. Looked up from germline, CDR1 is MNHNS and CDR2 is SASEGT. Trimming at V came to 6 bases and at J to 6 bases, leaving 7 bases not matched to a gene. This CDR3 has 15 residues. Written as DNA, the CDR3 is TGTGCCAGCAGGATGGACAGGGCGGGTAATTCACCCCTCCACTTT. Translating gives CASRMDRAGNSPLHF.

The CDR3 loop reads CASSLGLAGVETQYF. CDR3 DNA sequence: TGTGCCAGCAGCTTAGGACTAGCGGGGGTGGAGACCCAGTACTTC. The chain joins TRBV11-2 to TRBJ2-5; 12 nucleotides match TRBD2. J gave up 5 bases and V 1 base, and 2 bases lay outside the gene matches. This CDR3 has 15 amino acids. CDR1 is SGHAT and CDR2 is FQNNGV in the germline V gene.

The chain links TRBV7-2 to TRBJ1-2; perhaps TRBD1 as D (6 bases). The CDR3 extends over 13 amino acids. In germline, CDR1 is SGHTA, CDR2 FQGNSA. V was cut by 7 bases and J by 6 bases, with 15 bases left in between. This CDR3 reads CASIAGAYDGYTF. DNA for the CDR3: TGTGCCAGCATCGCAGGGGCTTACGATGGCTACACCTTC. Supplemented by reference TRBV7-2 and TRBJ1-2, the full variable domain reads GAGVSQSPSNKVTEKGKDVELRCDPISGHTALYWYRQSLGQGLEFLIYFQGNSAPDKSGLPSDRFSAERTGGSVSTLTIQRTQQEDSAVYLCASIAGAYDGYTFGSGTRLTVV.

The chain couples TRBV7-3 to TRBJ2-7; D uncertain. The ends were cut back, 2 bases at V and 9 bases at J, with 11 bases in the middle. The CDR3 loop spans 12 amino acids. Germline values: CDR1 SGHTA, CDR2 FQGTGA. The CDR3 reads CASSLEGDRQYF. CDR3 DNA sequence: TGTGCCAGCAGCTTAGAAGGAGATCGGCAGTACTTC.

The genes are TRBV29-1 and TRBJ1-1, with a possible D match to TRBD1 (5 bases). The V end was cut by 6 bases, the J end by 1 base, with 21 bases between. The V gene's germline CDR1 is SQVTM and CDR2 ANQGSEA. This CDR3 has 16 residues. In nucleotides, the CDR3 is TGCAGCGTAAAACGAAACATGGCAGGGCCGAACACTGAAGCTTTCTTT. Translated, it gives CSVKRNMAGPNTEAFF.